These T cell receptor beta chains were read from a single sample in a study of shared clonotypes between healthy human individuals. The assay was immunoSEQ multiplex PCR, and TCRdb's table has in-frame clones only and misses some. The table has about 470,000 clones, around 79% seen once. Material for sequencing was PBMCs. These receptors were taken from a woman between 40 and 55 years old in good health. Some clones in this sample may be carry-over from other donors' samples. The CDR3 runs from the conserved cysteine through the conserved F or W. Fields, in order: clone size, J gene, V gene, D gene, CDR3 DNA, CDR3 protein. A D gene is named only where the DNA matches it firmly. Clone size is shown for a subset of rows, as once, few, many or a class of expanded clone.

NA,TRBJ2-1,TRBV30,NA,TGTGCCTGGAGACTAAGCTCCTACAATGAGCAGTTCTTC,CAWRLSSYNEQFF
once,TRBJ1-5,TRBV11-2,TRBD1,TGTGCCAGCAGCTTAACAGGGGCGCAGCCCCAGCATTTT,CASSLTGAQPQHF
NA,TRBJ2-7,TRBV27,TRBD1,TGTGCCAGCAGTTCCCGGGACAGGGCTTTCAGGGAGCAGTACTTC,CASSSRDRAFREQYF
NA,TRBJ2-1,TRBV19,TRBD2,TGTGCCAGTACCCCGGGACTAGAGTTTGGCAATGAGCAGTTCTTC,CASTPGLEFGNEQFF
once,TRBJ2-1,TRBV19,TRBD2,TGTGCCAGTAGTCGGACTAGCGGCCTCTCCTACAATGAGCAGTTCTTC,CASSRTSGLSYNEQFF
once,TRBJ2-3,TRBV19,NA,TGTGCCAGTACCGAAGACGGGTCTTTCACAGATACGCAGTATTTT,CASTEDGSFTDTQYF
NA,TRBJ1-6,TRBV11-2,NA,TGTGCCAGCAGCTCAACAGGGATTTATTCACCCCTCCACTTT,CASSSTGIYSPLHF
NA,TRBJ2-3,TRBV2,TRBD2,TGTGCCAGCAGCTCCGGACTAGCGAGGAGGACAGATACGCAGTATTTT,CASSSGLARRTDTQYF
NA,TRBJ2-2,TRBV2,NA,TGTGCCAGCAGCAGGGCAGGGGTAGGGGAGCTGTTTTTT,CASSRAGVGELFF
once,TRBJ2-7,TRBV4-1,TRBD1,TGCACCAGCAGCCAAGGGGGAATTGGGGACAGGGGTACCGAGCAGTACTTC,CTSSQGGIGDRGTEQYF
NA,TRBJ1-2,TRBV11-2,NA,TGTGCCAGCAGCTTAGATAGGGACTCTGGCTACACCTTC,CASSLDRDSGYTF
once,TRBJ1-5,TRBV10-3,NA,TGTGCCATCAGTGAGACAGGATCCAATCAGCCCCAGCATTTT,CAISETGSNQPQHF
NA,TRBJ2-7,TRBV19,TRBD1,TGTGCCAGTAGTATAGACCAGGGACAGCTCGAGCAGTACTTC,CASSIDQGQLEQYF
NA,TRBJ2-1,TRBV19,TRBD2,TGTGCCAGTAGGCGCCTAGCGGGTCTTTTCGATGAGCAGTTCTTC,CASRRLAGLFDEQFF
few,TRBJ1-5,TRBV30,NA,TGTGCCTGGAGCGCGGGACGGCGGCCTTTTCAGCCCCAGCATTTT,CAWSAGRRPFQPQHF
NA,TRBJ2-7,TRBV19,NA,TGTGCCAGTAGTATGAGCGTCTACGAGCAGTACTTC,CASSMSVYEQYF
NA,TRBJ1-4,TRBV25-1,NA,TGTGCCAGCAGTGAATGGGGGCGGGGAAATGAAAAACTGTTTTTT,CASSEWGRGNEKLFF
NA,TRBJ2-1,TRBV29-1,TRBD2,TGCAGCGTTAAGAGCGGGAGTCGGCGCAATGAGCAGTTCTTC,CSVKSGSRRNEQFF
NA,TRBJ2-1,TRBV7-8,NA,TGTGCCAGCAGCTATCGGATTAGCCTCAGCTCCTACAATGAGCAGTTCTTC,CASSYRISLSSYNEQFF
NA,TRBJ2-3,TRBV5-1,NA,TGCGCCAGCAGCTCTCAGCCCCCAGATACGCAGTATTTT,CASSSQPPDTQYF
NA,TRBJ1-2,TRBV28,NA,TGTGCCAGCAGTTTTGGTCTTTATGGCTACACCTTC,CASSFGLYGYTF
few,TRBJ2-7,TRBV4-1,TRBD2,TGCGCCAGCAGCCCCTATAGCGGGAGAAGTAACGAGCAGTACTTC,CASSPYSGRSNEQYF
NA,TRBJ1-4,TRBV11-2,NA,TGTGCCAGCAGCTTAGAAGCAGGGACTAATGAAAAACTGTTTTTT,CASSLEAGTNEKLFF
NA,TRBJ2-7,TRBV5-1,NA,TGCGCCAGCCGCCGGCCGGGAGCCTACGAGCAGTACTTC,CASRRPGAYEQYF
NA,TRBJ2-7,TRBV7-9,TRBD1,TGTGCCAGCAGCTTCAGTCCCGGGACAGGGTCGGACGAGCAGTACTTC,CASSFSPGTGSDEQYF
NA,TRBJ2-5,TRBV7-2,TRBD1,TGTGCCAGCAGCCCGGACAGGGTACGAGAGACCCAGTACTTC,CASSPDRVRETQYF
few,TRBJ2-7,TRBV28,NA,TGTGCCAGCACCCAAGGGGGAACTCCTTACGAGCAGTACTTC,CASTQGGTPYEQYF
NA,TRBJ1-1,TRBV5-1,NA,TGCGCCAGCAGCTTGGAGGGGGGCAGAACTGAAGCTTTCTTT,CASSLEGGRTEAFF
NA,TRBJ2-1,TRBV10-3,TRBD2,TGTGCCATCAGTGAGGGGCGGGAGGTCAATGAGCAGTTCTTC,CAISEGREVNEQFF
NA,TRBJ1-2,TRBV2,TRBD1,TGTGCCAGCAGTAGGACAGGGAGGGGCTACACCTTC,CASSRTGRGYTF
few,TRBJ2-6,TRBV30,NA,TGTGCCTGGGGTACCGACAGCTCTGGGGCCAACGTCCTGACTTTC,CAWGTDSSGANVLTF
NA,TRBJ1-3,TRBV10-3,NA,TGTGCCATCAGTCTTTCCGGACAGCGCTCTGGAAACACCATATATTTT,CAISLSGQRSGNTIYF
NA,TRBJ2-1,TRBV5-1,TRBD2,TGCGCCAGCAGCTTGGCCGGGACTAGCGGGAGAACCTACAATGAGCAGTTCTTC,CASSLAGTSGRTYNEQFF
once,TRBJ2-7,TRBV4-1,NA,TGCGCCAGCAGCCAAGCCCGGTCGGCCGGATACTACGAGCAGTACTTC,CASSQARSAGYYEQYF
NA,TRBJ1-4,TRBV7-9,NA,TGTGCCAGCAGCCCGACGGTCTCGGGAAAACTGTTTTTT,CASSPTVSGKLFF
NA,TRBJ2-7,TRBV7-8,NA,TGTGCCAGCAGAGACCCGTCCAACCCCTACGAGCAGTACTTC,CASRDPSNPYEQYF
NA,TRBJ1-2,TRBV6-1,NA,TGTGCCAGCAGTGATGCTGCGGACTATGGCTACACCTTC,CASSDAADYGYTF
NA,TRBJ2-5,TRBV11-2,NA,TGTGCCAGCAGCTTAGGAGAGACCCAGTACTTC,CASSLGETQYF
few,TRBJ2-5,TRBV28,NA,TGTGCCAGCATTTCCGCAATGACCTGGGAGACCCAGTACTTC,CASISAMTWETQYF
NA,TRBJ1-6,TRBV28,NA,TGTGCCAGCAGCCTGACCGACATTGGCATCGGGAATAATTCACCCCTCCACTTT,CASSLTDIGIGNNSPLHF
once,TRBJ1-2,TRBV7-2,NA,TGTGCCAGCAGCTTAGGAGGCGTCAGGGGCTTCGGTGGCTACACCTTC,CASSLGGVRGFGGYTF
few,TRBJ2-7,TRBV6-5,TRBD2,TGTGCCAGCAGTGGACTAGCGAGTAAAGCCTACGAGCAGTACTTC,CASSGLASKAYEQYF
NA,TRBJ2-1,TRBV12-5,TRBD1,TGTGCTAGTGGCGACACCCGACAGGGGGAATATAATGAGCAGTTCTTC,CASGDTRQGEYNEQFF
NA,TRBJ2-1,TRBV18,NA,TGTGCCAGCTCACCACAAGGGAGCTCCTACAATGAGCAGTTCTTC,CASSPQGSSYNEQFF
many,TRBJ1-3,TRBV28,TRBD1,TGTGCCAGCAGTTTCAGGACAGGGGGAAACACCATATATTTT,CASSFRTGGNTIYF
NA,TRBJ2-1,TRBV21-1,NA,TGTGCCAGCAGCAAAGCCAGGCGAGGGCCCAATGAGCAGTTCTTC,CASSKARRGPNEQFF
NA,TRBJ2-3,TRBV5-1,NA,TGCGCCAGCAGTTCCCGCCTGGGCACAGATACGCAGTATTTT,CASSSRLGTDTQYF
few,TRBJ1-4,TRBV7-8,TRBD1,TGTGCCAGCAGCCCCTGGACAGGGGGAGGTGAAAAACTGTTTTTT,CASSPWTGGGEKLFF
NA,TRBJ2-2,TRBV11-2,TRBD1,TGTGCCAGCAGCTTAGGGTGGACAGGGCAGTACACCGGGGAGCTGTTTTTT,CASSLGWTGQYTGELFF
many,TRBJ1-1,TRBV29-1,TRBD1,TGCAGCGCCGCTGACAGGGGAGAGTACACTGAAGCTTTCTTT,CSAADRGEYTEAFF
NA,TRBJ2-1,TRBV25-1,TRBD1,TGTGCCAGCAGTGAGCTCGGGACAGAAGATGTTGGTGAGCAGTTCTTC,CASSELGTEDVGEQFF
NA,TRBJ2-7,TRBV5-1,NA,TGCGCCAGCAGCTTTCGGGGTAGCCACGAGCAGTACTTC,CASSFRGSHEQYF
NA,TRBJ2-3,TRBV9,TRBD2,TGTGCCAGCAGCCCCCGGCTAGCGGGAGTCGCAGATACGCAGTATTTT,CASSPRLAGVADTQYF
NA,TRBJ1-1,TRBV10-3,TRBD1,TGTGCCACCACGACAGGGACGGACACTGAAGCTTTCTTT,CATTTGTDTEAFF
NA,TRBJ1-5,TRBV11-2,NA,TGTGCCAGCAGCCCCGACGGTGGGGGCGGTCAGCCCCAGCATTTT,CASSPDGGGGQPQHF
NA,TRBJ2-1,TRBV5-1,NA,TGCGCCAGCAGCTTGGTTCGGGAGAGAGTAGATGAGCAGTTCTTC,CASSLVRERVDEQFF
NA,TRBJ2-2,TRBV6-1,NA,TGTGCCAGCAACTTCGTCAGGGACACCGGGGAGCTGTTTTTT,CASNFVRDTGELFF
NA,TRBJ1-1,TRBV7-9,NA,TGTGCCAGCAGCTTAGGAGGGAGCACTGAAGCTTTCTTT,CASSLGGSTEAFF
once,TRBJ2-1,TRBV28,NA,TGTGCCAGCAGTTCCCCAAACTCCTACAATGAGCAGTTCTTC,CASSSPNSYNEQFF
NA,TRBJ2-7,TRBV28,NA,TGTGCCAGCAGTTCCACCCCGGGGGAGGGGGCGGAGTACGAGCAGTACTTC,CASSSTPGEGAEYEQYF